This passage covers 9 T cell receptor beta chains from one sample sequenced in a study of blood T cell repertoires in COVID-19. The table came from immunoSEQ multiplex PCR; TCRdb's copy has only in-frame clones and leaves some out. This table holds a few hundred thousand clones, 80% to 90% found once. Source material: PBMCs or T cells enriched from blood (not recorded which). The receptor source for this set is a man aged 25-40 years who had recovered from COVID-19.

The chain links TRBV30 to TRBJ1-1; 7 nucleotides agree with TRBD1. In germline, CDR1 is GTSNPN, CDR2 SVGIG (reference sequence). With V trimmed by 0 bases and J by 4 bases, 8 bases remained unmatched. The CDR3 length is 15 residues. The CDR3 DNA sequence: TGTGCCTGGAGTGTTAGAGGGGGCTCTGGCACTGAAGCTTTCTTT. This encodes CAWSVRGGSGTEAFF.

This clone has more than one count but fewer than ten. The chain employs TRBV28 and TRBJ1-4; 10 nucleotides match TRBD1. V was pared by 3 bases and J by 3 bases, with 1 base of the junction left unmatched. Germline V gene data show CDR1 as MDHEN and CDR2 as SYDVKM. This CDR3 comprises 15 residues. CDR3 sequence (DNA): TGTGCCAGCAGTTTCGGGACAGGGGCTAATGAAAAACTGTTTTTT. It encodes CASSFGTGANEKLFF.

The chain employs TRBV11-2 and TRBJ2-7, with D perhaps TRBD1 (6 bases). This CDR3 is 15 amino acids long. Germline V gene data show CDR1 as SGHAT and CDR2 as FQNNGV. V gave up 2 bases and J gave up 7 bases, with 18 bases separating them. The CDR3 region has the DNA TGTGCCAGCAGCTTATTGACACAGGGTTTGCGAGAGCAGTACTTC. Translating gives CASSLLTQGLREQYF.

The CDR3 nucleotides are TGCGCCAGCAGCCCCAGCGCGGGGACTGGAAACACCATATATTTT. Translated, it gives CASSPSAGTGNTIYF. This chain connects TRBV4-1 to TRBJ1-3, with no clear D. Germline CDR1 MGHRA, CDR2 YSYEKL. The V and J ends lost 4 bases and 2 bases respectively, with 12 bases between them. CDR3 length equals 15 residues.

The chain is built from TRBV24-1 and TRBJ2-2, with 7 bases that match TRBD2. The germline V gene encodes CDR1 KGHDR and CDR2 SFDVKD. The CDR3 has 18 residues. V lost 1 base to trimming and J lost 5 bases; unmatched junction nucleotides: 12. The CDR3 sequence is CATSDFRGELTGTGELFF. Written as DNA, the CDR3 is TGTGCCACCAGTGATTTTCGGGGGGAACTTACTGGGACCGGGGAGCTGTTTTTT.

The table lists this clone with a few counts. CDR3: CASSPGQGKGEQYF. The DNA for the CDR3 is TGTGCCAGCAGCCCCGGACAGGGAAAGGGCGAGCAGTACTTC. The chain joins TRBV11-2 to TRBJ2-7, with TRBD1 identical over 8 bases. Unmatched junction bases numbered 9, after V lost 5 bases and J lost 6 bases. Germline V gene lookup returns CDR1 SGHAT and CDR2 FQNNGV. This CDR3 has 14 residues.

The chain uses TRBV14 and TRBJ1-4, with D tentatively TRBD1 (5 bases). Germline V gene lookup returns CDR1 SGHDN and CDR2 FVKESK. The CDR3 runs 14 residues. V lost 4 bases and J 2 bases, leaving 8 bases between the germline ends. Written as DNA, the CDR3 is TGTGCCAGCAGCCCCAGGGCGACTAATGAAAAACTGTTTTTT. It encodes CASSPRATNEKLFF.

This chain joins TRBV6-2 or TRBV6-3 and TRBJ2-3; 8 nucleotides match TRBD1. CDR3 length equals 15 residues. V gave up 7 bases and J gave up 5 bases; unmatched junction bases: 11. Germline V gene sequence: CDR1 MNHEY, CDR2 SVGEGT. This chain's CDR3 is CASTPLGQGIDTQYF. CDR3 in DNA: TGTGCCAGCACCCCCCTCGGACAGGGAATAGATACGCAGTATTTT.

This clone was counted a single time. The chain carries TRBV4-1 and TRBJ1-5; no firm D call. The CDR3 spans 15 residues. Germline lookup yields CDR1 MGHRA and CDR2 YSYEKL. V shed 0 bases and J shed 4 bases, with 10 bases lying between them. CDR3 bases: TGCGCCAGCAGCCAAGATACGACACGAAATCAGCCCCAGCATTTT. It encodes CASSQDTTRNQPQHF.